This T cell receptor (beta chain) was sequenced in a study of T cells in Graves' hyperthyroidism and ophthalmopathy. Exclusion of patients followed from uncontrolled infection, other autoimmune disease, pregnancy or lactation. The PBMCs were taken from approximately 9.7 ml of fresh peripheral blood. This clonotype was picked up many times. From RNA transcripts, TCR beta CDR3 regions were amplified. Using the HTBI primer set, a first-round RT-PCR was run on the TCR CDR3. TCRdb reanalysed the multiplex PCR reads using MiXCR and keeps one entry per CDR3 protein. The sample yields more than 450,000 distinct CDR3 sequences, roughly 21% seen once. The ends lost 4 bases at V and 2 bases at J; junction bases unmatched: 8. This CDR3 spans 17 amino acids. Germline CDR1 reads MDHEN; CDR2 reads SYDVKM.

The V gene is TRBV28, the J gene TRBJ2-1; TRBD2 aligns across 10 bases. This TCR was sampled from a man aged 40-49 years with Graves' ophthalmopathy. What was sequenced was blood. Here the CDR3 reads CASSSEREGPPYNEQFF. DNA of the CDR3: TGTGCCAGCAGTTCCGAGCGGGAGGGCCCTCCCTACAATGAGCAGTTCTTC.